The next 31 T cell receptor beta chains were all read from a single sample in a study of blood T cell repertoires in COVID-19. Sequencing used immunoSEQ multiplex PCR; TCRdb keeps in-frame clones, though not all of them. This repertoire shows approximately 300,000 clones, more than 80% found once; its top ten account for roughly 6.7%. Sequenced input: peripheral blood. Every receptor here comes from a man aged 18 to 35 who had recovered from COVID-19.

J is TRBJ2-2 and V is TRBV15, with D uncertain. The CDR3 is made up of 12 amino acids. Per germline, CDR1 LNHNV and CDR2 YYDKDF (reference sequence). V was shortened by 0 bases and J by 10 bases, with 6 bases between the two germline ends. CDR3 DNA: TGTGCCACCAGCAGAGATTGGCAGGAGCTGTTTTTT. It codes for CATSRDWQELFF.

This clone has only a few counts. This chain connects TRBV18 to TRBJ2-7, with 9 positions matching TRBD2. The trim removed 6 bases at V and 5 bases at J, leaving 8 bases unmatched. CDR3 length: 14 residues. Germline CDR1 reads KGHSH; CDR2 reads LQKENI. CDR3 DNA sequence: TGTGCCAGCTCCCCTAGCACTAGCGGGCACGAGCAGTACTTC. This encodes CASSPSTSGHEQYF.

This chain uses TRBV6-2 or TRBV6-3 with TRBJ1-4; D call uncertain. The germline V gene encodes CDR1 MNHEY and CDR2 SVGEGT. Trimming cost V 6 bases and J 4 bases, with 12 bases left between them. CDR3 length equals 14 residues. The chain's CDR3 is CASSHTGDNEKLFF. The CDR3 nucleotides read TGTGCCAGCAGCCACACCGGGGATAATGAAAAACTGTTTTTT.

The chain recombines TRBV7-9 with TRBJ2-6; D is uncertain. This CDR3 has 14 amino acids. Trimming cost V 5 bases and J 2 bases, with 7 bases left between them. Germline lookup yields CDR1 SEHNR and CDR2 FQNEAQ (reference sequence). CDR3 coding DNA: TGTGCCAGCAGCAAGCTAGCTGGGGCCAACGTCCTGACTTTC. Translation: CASSKLAGANVLTF.

The DNA of the CDR3 is TGCGCCAGCAGCCAAGTCATGGGACAGGGGCCGGTGAACACTGAAGCTTTCTTT. This gives the protein CASSQVMGQGPVNTEAFF. The V and J genes are TRBV4-3 and TRBJ1-1; 10 bases align to TRBD1. Trimming at V came to 1 base and at J to 0 bases, leaving 8 bases not matched to a gene. The germline CDR1 and CDR2 sequences are LGHNA and YSLEER. This CDR3 has 18 residues.

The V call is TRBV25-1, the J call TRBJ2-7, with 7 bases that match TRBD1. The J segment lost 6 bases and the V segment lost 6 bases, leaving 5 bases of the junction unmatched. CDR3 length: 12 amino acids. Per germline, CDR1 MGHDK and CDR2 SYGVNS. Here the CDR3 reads CASSTGVGEQYF. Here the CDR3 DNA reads TGTGCCAGCAGCACAGGGGTGGGCGAGCAGTACTTC.

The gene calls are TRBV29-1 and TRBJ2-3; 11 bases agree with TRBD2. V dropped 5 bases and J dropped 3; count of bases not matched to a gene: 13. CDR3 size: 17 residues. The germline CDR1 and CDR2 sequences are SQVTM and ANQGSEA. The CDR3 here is CSVRLAGGQGWTDTQYF. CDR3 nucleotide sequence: TGCAGCGTTCGGTTAGCGGGGGGGCAGGGTTGGACAGATACGCAGTATTTT.

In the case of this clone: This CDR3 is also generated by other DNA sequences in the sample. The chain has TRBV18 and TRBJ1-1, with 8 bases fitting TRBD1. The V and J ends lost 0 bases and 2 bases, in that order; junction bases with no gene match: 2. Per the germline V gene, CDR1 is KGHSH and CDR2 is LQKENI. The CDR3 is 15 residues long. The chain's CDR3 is CASSPPGQGNTEAFF. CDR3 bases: TGTGCCAGCTCACCACCCGGACAGGGAAACACTGAAGCTTTCTTT.

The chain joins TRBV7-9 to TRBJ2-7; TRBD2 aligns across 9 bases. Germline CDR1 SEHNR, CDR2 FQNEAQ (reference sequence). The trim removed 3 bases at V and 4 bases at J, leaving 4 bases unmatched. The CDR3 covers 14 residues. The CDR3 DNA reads TGTGCCAGCAGCTTTAGCGGGAGCAGGTACGAGCAGTACTTC. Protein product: CASSFSGSRYEQYF.

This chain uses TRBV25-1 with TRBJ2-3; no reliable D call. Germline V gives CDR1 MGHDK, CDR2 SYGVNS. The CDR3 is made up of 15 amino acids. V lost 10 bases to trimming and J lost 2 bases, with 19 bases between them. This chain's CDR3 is CATSRSGQTTDTQYF. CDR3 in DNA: TGTGCCACCAGCCGGTCGGGTCAGACCACAGATACGCAGTATTTT.

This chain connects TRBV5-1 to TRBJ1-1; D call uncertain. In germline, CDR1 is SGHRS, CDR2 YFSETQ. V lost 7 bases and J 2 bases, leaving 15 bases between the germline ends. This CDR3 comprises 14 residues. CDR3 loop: CASGLRVANTEAFF. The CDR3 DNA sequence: TGCGCCAGCGGCCTCCGGGTCGCTAACACTGAAGCTTTCTTT.

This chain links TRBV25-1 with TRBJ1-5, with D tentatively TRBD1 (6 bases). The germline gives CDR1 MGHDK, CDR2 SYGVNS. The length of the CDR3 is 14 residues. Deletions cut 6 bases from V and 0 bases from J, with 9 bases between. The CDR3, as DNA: TGTGCCAGCAGCGGACAGTTTAGCAATCAGCCCCAGCATTTT. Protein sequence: CASSGQFSNQPQHF.

CDR3 residues: CASSLLQGSQPQHF. The CDR3 bases are TGTGCCAGCAGTTTATTACAGGGGAGTCAGCCCCAGCATTTT. The J gene is TRBJ1-5, the V gene TRBV6-5; the match to TRBD1 covers 7 bases. Germline loops: CDR1 MNHEY, CDR2 SVGAGI. Losses at the gene ends were 4 bases for V and 6 bases for J; bases not matched to a gene: 6. The CDR3 covers 14 residues.

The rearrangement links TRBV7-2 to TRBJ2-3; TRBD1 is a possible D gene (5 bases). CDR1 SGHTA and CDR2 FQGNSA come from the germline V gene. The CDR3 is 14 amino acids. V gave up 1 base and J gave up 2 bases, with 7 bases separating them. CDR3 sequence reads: CASSLEGPTDTQYF. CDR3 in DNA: TGTGCCAGCAGCTTAGAGGGGCCCACAGATACGCAGTATTTT. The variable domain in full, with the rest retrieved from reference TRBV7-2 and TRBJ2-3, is GAGVSQSPSNKVTEKGKDVELRCDPISGHTALYWYRQSLGQGLEFLIYFQGNSAPDKSGLPSDRFSAERTGGSVSTLTIQRTQQEDSAVYLCASSLEGPTDTQYFGPGTRLTVL.

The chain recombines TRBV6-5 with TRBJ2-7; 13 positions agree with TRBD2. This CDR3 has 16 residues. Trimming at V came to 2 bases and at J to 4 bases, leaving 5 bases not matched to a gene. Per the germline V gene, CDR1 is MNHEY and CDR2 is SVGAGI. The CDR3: CASSYPRLAGGYEQYF. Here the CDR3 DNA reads TGTGCCAGCAGTTACCCAAGACTAGCGGGAGGTTACGAGCAGTACTTC.

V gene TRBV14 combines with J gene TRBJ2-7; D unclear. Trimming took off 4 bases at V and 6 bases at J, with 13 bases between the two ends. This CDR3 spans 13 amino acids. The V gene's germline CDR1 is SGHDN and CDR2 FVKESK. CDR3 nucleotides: TGTGCCAGCAGCCGAGGCCTGTCGGGCGAGCAGTACTTC. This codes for CASSRGLSGEQYF. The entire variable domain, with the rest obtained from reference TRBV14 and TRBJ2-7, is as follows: EAGVTQFPSHSVIEKGQTVTLRCDPISGHDNLYWYRRVMGKEIKFLLHFVKESKQDESGMPNNRFLAERTGGTYSTLKVQPAELEDSGVYFCASSRGLSGEQYFGPGTRLTVT.

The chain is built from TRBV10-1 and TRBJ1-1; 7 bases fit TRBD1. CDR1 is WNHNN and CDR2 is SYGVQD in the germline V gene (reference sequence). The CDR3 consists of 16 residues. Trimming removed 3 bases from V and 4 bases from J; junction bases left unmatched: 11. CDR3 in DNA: TGCGCCAGCAGTGACTACAGGGGCGGAGGGGTCACTGAAGCTTTCTTT. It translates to CASSDYRGGGVTEAFF.

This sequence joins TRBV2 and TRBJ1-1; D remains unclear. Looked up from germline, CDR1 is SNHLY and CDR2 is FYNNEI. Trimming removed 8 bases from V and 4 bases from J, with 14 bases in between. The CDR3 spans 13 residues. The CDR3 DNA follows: TGTGCCAGCCCTCGCGGGGTAGGCACTGAAGCTTTCTTT. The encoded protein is CASPRGVGTEAFF.

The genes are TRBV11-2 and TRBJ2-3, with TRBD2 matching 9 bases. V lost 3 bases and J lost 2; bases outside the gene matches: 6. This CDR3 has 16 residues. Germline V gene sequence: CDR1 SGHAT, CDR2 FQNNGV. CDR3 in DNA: TGTGCCAGCAGCTTCGCGGGAGGGATGTACACAGATACGCAGTATTTT. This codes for CASSFAGGMYTDTQYF.

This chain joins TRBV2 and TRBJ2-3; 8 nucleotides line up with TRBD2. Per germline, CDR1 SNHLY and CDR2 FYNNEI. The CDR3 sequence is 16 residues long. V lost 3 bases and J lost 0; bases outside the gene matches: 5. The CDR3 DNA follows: TGTGCCAGCAGTGATGGAGCGGGAGCTAGCACAGATACGCAGTATTTT. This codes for CASSDGAGASTDTQYF.

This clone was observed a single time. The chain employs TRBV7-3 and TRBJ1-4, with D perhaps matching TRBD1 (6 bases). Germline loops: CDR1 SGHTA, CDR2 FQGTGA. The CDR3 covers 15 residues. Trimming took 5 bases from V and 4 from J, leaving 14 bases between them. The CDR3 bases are TGTGCCAGCAGCCTGATGGGACATAATAATGAAAAACTGTTTTTT. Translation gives CASSLMGHNNEKLFF.

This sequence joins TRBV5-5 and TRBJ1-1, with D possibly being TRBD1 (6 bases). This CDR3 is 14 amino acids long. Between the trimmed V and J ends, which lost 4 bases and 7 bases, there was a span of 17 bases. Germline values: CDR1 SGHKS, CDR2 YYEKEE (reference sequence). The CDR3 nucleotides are TGTGCCAGCAGCCTCACCGACAGGCCCTATGAAGCTTTCTTT. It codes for CASSLTDRPYEAFF.

CDR3 region: CAIRSDPGTEAFF. CDR3 nucleotides: TGTGCCATCAGATCGGATCCAGGGACTGAAGCTTTCTTT. This chain joins TRBV10-3 and TRBJ1-1, with a tentative D call TRBD1 (5 bases). The germline gives CDR1 ENHRY, CDR2 SYGVKD. Trimming pared 6 bases from V and 5 bases from J, leaving 13 bases between. The CDR3 loop spans 13 amino acids.

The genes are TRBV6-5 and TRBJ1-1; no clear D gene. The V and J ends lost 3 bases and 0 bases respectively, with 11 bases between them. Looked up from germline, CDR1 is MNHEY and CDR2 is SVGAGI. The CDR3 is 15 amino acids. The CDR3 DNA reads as TGTGCCAGCAGTTATGAGCCCTTGGTGAACACTGAAGCTTTCTTT. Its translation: CASSYEPLVNTEAFF.

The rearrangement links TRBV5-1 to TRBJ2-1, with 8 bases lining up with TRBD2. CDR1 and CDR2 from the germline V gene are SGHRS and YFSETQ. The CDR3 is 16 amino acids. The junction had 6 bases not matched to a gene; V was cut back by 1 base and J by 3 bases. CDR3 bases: TGCGCCAGCAGCTTGAGCGGGAGAGGTAACTACAATGAGCAGTTCTTC. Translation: CASSLSGRGNYNEQFF.

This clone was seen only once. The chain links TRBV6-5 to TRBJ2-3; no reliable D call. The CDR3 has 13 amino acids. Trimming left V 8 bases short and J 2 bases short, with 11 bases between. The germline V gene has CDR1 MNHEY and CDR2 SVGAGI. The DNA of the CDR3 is TGTGCCAGCGCACGACTTGACACAGATACGCAGTATTTT. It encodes CASARLDTDTQYF.

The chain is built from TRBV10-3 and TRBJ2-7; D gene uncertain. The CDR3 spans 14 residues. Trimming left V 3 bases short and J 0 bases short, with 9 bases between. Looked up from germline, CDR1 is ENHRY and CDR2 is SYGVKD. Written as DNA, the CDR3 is TGTGCCATCAGTGAACAACAGTACTCCTACGAGCAGTACTTC. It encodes CAISEQQYSYEQYF.

CDR3 region: CASSETGSNQPQHF. The CDR3 nucleotides read TGTGCCAGCAGTGAGACGGGGAGCAATCAGCCCCAGCATTTT. This chain joins TRBV2 and TRBJ1-5; D unclear. This CDR3 region has 14 residues. Germline CDR1 is SNHLY and CDR2 is FYNNEI. Trimming left V 3 bases short and J 1 base short, with 7 bases between.

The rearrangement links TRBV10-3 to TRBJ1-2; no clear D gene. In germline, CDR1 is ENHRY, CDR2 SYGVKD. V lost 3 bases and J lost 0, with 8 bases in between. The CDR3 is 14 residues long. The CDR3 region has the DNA TGTGCCATCAGTGACCCCAGGACTAACTATGGCTACACCTTC. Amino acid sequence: CAISDPRTNYGYTF.

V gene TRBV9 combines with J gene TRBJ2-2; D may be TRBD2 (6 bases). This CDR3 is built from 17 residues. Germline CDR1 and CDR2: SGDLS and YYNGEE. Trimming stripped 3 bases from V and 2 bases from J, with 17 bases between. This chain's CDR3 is CASSARPGAFNTGELFF. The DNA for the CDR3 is TGTGCCAGCAGCGCTCGGCCGGGAGCCTTCAACACCGGGGAGCTGTTTTTT.

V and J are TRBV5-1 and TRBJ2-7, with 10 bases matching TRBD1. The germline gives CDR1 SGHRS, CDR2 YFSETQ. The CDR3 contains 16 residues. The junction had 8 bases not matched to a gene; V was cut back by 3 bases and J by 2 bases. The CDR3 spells CASSSYTGTGAYEQYF. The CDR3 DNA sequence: TGCGCCAGCAGCTCATATACAGGGACAGGGGCCTACGAGCAGTACTTC.